The 20 T cell receptor beta chains below all came from one sample that was sequenced in a study of blood T cell repertoires in COVID-19. Libraries were prepared by immunoSEQ multiplex PCR; TCRdb keeps only in-frame clonotypes and omits some of them. The sample consists of about 98,000 clones, around 75% of them appearing once. The sample comprised peripheral blood. These receptors all come from a man between 65 and 80 years old with acute or convalescent COVID-19.

The chain joins TRBV7-2 to TRBJ1-4; no reliable D call. The CDR3 length is 16 residues. The V end lost 0 bases, the J end lost 3 bases, and 11 bases lay between the germline ends. In germline, CDR1 is SGHTA, CDR2 FQGNSA. The CDR3 region is CASSLAFGRSNEKLFF. DNA for the CDR3: TGTGCCAGCAGCTTAGCGTTCGGGAGGTCTAATGAAAAACTGTTTTTT.

The chain has TRBV5-4 and TRBJ2-3; D possibly corresponds to TRBD1 (5 bases). The V gene's germline CDR1 is SGHNT and CDR2 YYREEE (reference sequence). Trimming took off 3 bases at V and 3 bases at J, with 11 bases between the two ends. This CDR3 has 14 residues. CDR3 nucleotide sequence: TGTGCCAGCAGCTGGGGCATGGGGACAGATACGCAGTATTTT. Encoded protein: CASSWGMGTDTQYF.

This clone was counted a single time. The genes are TRBV27 and TRBJ2-2; the D gene is possibly TRBD2 (6 bases). Trimming took 6 bases from V and 8 from J, leaving 16 bases between them. The CDR3 totals 14 residues. Germline V lookup: CDR1 MNHEY, CDR2 SMNVEV (reference sequence). CDR3 DNA sequence: TGTGCCAGCAGAAGGGACTCCCCCACAGGGGAGCTGTTTTTT. Protein product: CASRRDSPTGELFF.

The chain recombines TRBV27 with TRBJ2-6; D gene ambiguous. The CDR3 length is 14 residues. Germline CDR1 reads MNHEY; CDR2 reads SMNVEV (reference sequence). Trimming cost V 6 bases and J 4 bases, with 10 bases left between them. The CDR3 nucleotides are TGTGCCAGCAGCCCCCAGGCAGGGGCCAACGTCCTGACTTTC. Translation gives CASSPQAGANVLTF.

This chain connects TRBV6-5 to TRBJ1-1; possibly TRBD1 for D (5 bases). V lost 5 bases and J lost 6, with 16 bases in between. From germline, CDR1 is MNHEY and CDR2 SVGAGI. This CDR3 has 14 amino acids. The CDR3 coding sequence is TGTGCCAGCAGTCGAGATATCAGGGCCGCTGAAGCTTTCTTT. This translates into CASSRDIRAAEAFF.

V is TRBV5-1 and J is TRBJ2-3, with D hard to call. CDR1 is SGHRS and CDR2 is YFSETQ in the germline V gene. There are 13 residues in the CDR3. V was clipped by 5 bases and J by 5 bases, with 12 bases between them. The CDR3 region is CASRVEPIDTQYF. CDR3 sequence (DNA): TGCGCCAGCAGGGTTGAGCCGATAGATACGCAGTATTTT.

The chain links TRBV5-1 to TRBJ2-7; D remains unclear. The germline V gene has CDR1 SGHRS and CDR2 YFSETQ. Trimming pared 0 bases from V and 3 bases from J, leaving 7 bases between. The CDR3 covers 13 residues. The DNA of the CDR3 is TGCGCCAGCAGCTTGGGCGCTGGCTACGAGCAGTACTTC. Amino acids: CASSLGAGYEQYF.

This chain connects TRBV19 to TRBJ1-2, with 7 positions matching TRBD1. The V gene's germline CDR1 is LNHDA and CDR2 SQIVND (reference sequence). CDR3 length: 16 amino acids. The ends lost 6 bases at V and 4 bases at J; junction bases unmatched: 14. The DNA of the CDR3 is TGTGCCAGTAGGGATTCGGGACAGACCCTTCTCTATGGCTACACCTTC. Amino acid sequence: CASRDSGQTLLYGYTF.

The CDR3 protein is CSVSGVYYEQYF. Here the CDR3 DNA reads TGCAGCGTTTCAGGGGTATACTACGAGCAGTACTTC. This sequence joins TRBV29-1 and TRBJ2-7, with D possibly being TRBD1 (6 bases). The germline V gene encodes CDR1 SQVTM and CDR2 ANQGSEA. V was shortened by 5 bases and J by 3 bases, with 11 bases between the two germline ends. The CDR3 is made up of 12 amino acids.

Regarding this clone: The DNA is omitted, as the CDR3 cannot be located on it reliably, and the CDR3 follows TCRdb's listing. The chain combines TRBV28 with TRBJ2-1; the table names TRBD2, a call not compared with the DNA. The germline CDR1 and CDR2 sequences are MDHEN and SYDVKM. From its first to its last residue, the CDR3 has 16 amino acids. CDR3 amino acids: CASSILGGRSYNEQFF.

This clone showed up just a few times. The chain couples TRBV10-1 to TRBJ1-1; 7 positions match TRBD1. The germline V gene encodes CDR1 WNHNN and CDR2 SYGVQD (reference sequence). V lost 2 bases to trimming and J lost 0 bases; unmatched junction nucleotides: 12. CDR3 length: 18 residues. CDR3 nucleotide sequence: TGCGCCAGCAGTGAGGAACCGGGACAGCACTACATGAACACTGAAGCTTTCTTT. Translation gives CASSEEPGQHYMNTEAFF.

This rearrangement joins TRBV7-6 to TRBJ2-5; 10 bases agree with TRBD2. The J segment lost 5 bases and the V segment lost 5 bases, leaving 5 bases of the junction unmatched. The CDR3 consists of 14 residues. The germline V gene has CDR1 SGHVS and CDR2 FNYEAQ. The CDR3 sequence is CASSPSGSRETQYF. As DNA, the CDR3 is TGTGCCAGCAGCCCTAGCGGGAGTCGGGAGACCCAGTACTTC.

The chain combines TRBV24-1 with TRBJ1-1; possibly TRBD1 for D (5 bases). Germline CDR1 KGHDR, CDR2 SFDVKD. CDR3 length: 12 residues. The germline V and J ends were trimmed by 4 bases and 7 bases, with 9 bases remaining between them. The CDR3: CATSENGGEAFF. The CDR3 nucleotides are TGTGCCACCAGTGAGAACGGGGGTGAAGCTTTCTTT.

The chain combines TRBV9 with TRBJ2-1, with 14 bases fitting TRBD2. Germline V gene data show CDR1 as SGDLS and CDR2 as YYNGEE. The CDR3 is made up of 19 amino acids. Germline trimming cut 2 bases from V and 10 bases from J; bases unmatched to any gene: 17. In DNA form, the CDR3 reads TGTGCCAGCAGCGTGAGTCGACCTGGGACTAGCGGGAGCTCGGACGAGCAGTTCTTC. It codes for CASSVSRPGTSGSSDEQFF.

This clone was recorded once. The chain couples TRBV7-6 to TRBJ2-7; 10 positions match TRBD1. Germline-derived CDR1 and CDR2 are SGHVS and FNYEAQ. V lost 2 bases, J lost 2 bases, and 6 bases stayed unmatched. The CDR3 has 16 amino acids. The CDR3 loop reads CASSLTGTGATYEQYF. The DNA for the CDR3 is TGTGCCAGCAGCTTAACAGGGACAGGGGCTACCTACGAGCAGTACTTC. Variable domain in full (rest from reference TRBV7-6 and TRBJ2-7): GAGVSQSPRYKVTKRGQDVALRCDPISGHVSLYWYRQALGQGPEFLTYFNYEAQQDKSGLPNDRFSAERPEGSISTLTIQRTEQRDSAMYRCASSLTGTGATYEQYFGPGTRLTVT.

The chain combines TRBV27 with TRBJ1-5, with D possibly matching TRBD1 (6 bases). Germline lookup yields CDR1 MNHEY and CDR2 SMNVEV (reference sequence). With 7 bases removed from V and 1 base from J, the gap between germline ends came to 23 bases. The CDR3 runs to 18 residues. CDR3 sequence: CASTPAIWGGLSNQPQHF. The DNA for the CDR3 is TGTGCCAGCACCCCAGCCATCTGGGGGGGGCTGAGCAATCAGCCCCAGCATTTT.

In its sample, this clone was seen a few times. The chain combines TRBV4-2 with TRBJ2-3; 9 nucleotides align to TRBD2. The germline gives CDR1 LGHNA, CDR2 YNFKEQ. Unmatched junction bases numbered 9, after V lost 4 bases and J lost 4 bases. CDR3 length: 16 residues. The chain's CDR3 is CASSPVAGEGADTQYF. CDR3 DNA sequence: TGTGCCAGCAGCCCGGTAGCGGGAGAAGGCGCAGATACGCAGTATTTT.

This rearrangement joins TRBV10-2 to TRBJ2-3, with 7 positions matching TRBD2. Per the germline V gene, CDR1 is WSHSY and CDR2 is SAAADI. The CDR3 runs 14 residues. Trimming took 7 bases from V and 6 from J; bases not matched to a gene: 10. The CDR3 protein is CASTSGVYLDTQYF. The CDR3 bases are TGCGCCAGCACGAGCGGGGTCTACCTCGATACGCAGTATTTT.

The genes are TRBV30 and TRBJ1-2, with D maybe TRBD1 (5 bases). The CDR3 contains 12 residues. CDR1 and CDR2 from the germline V gene are GTSNPN and SVGIG (reference sequence). Trimming shortened V by 3 bases and J by 4 bases, and 9 bases separated the two germline ends. The CDR3 sequence is CAWRSRVYGYTF. The CDR3 DNA follows: TGTGCCTGGAGGTCCAGGGTCTATGGCTACACCTTC.

The V gene is TRBV6-5, the J gene TRBJ2-3; perhaps TRBD1 as D (5 bases). Per germline, CDR1 MNHEY and CDR2 SVGAGI. With 6 bases removed from V and 0 bases from J, the gap between germline ends came to 13 bases. This CDR3 contains 15 residues. The CDR3 sequence is CASRRQPQSTDTQYF. For the CDR3, the DNA is TGTGCCAGCAGGCGACAGCCGCAAAGCACAGATACGCAGTATTTT.